This T cell receptor (beta chain) is drawn from a study of blood T cells in healthy people across ages. The authors ran a second PCR of 7 to 11 cycles using a sample-barcoded 5' primer and a J-beta primer mix. Each CDR3 protein is one row after TCRdb ran MiXCR on the 5' RACE reads. The sample lists around 990,000 distinct CDR3 sequences, under 30% occurring once. The same specimen was also included in a second study, on T cells of mothers and their children.

Sequencing was carried out using blood. The receptor's source is a girl aged 2 to 10 in good health.

CDR3 protein: CAIGTSGDKETQYF. The CDR3 nucleotides read TGTGCCATCGGGACTAGCGGGGATAAAGAGACCCAGTACTTC. The chain joins TRBV10-3 to TRBJ2-5, with 13 bases identical to TRBD2. The V gene's germline CDR1 is ENHRY and CDR2 SYGVKD. The CDR3 is 14 amino acids. V lost 8 bases to trimming and J lost 3 bases; unmatched junction nucleotides: 3.